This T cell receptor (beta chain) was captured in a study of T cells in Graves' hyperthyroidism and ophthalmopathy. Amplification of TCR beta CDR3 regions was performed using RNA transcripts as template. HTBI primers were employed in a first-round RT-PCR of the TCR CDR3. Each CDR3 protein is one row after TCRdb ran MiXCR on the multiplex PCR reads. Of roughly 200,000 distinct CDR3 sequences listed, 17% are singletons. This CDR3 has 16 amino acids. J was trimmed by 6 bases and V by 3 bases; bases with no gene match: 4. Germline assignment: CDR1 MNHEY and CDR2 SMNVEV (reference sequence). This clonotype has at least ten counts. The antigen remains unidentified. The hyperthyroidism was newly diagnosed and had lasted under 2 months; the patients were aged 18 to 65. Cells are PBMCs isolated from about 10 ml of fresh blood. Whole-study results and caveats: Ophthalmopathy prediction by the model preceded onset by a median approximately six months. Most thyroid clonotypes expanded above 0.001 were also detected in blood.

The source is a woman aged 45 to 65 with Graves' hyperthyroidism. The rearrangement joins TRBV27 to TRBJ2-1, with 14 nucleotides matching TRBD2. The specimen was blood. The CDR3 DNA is TGTGCCAGCAGTTTGCTGACTAGCGGGAGGGTCAATGAGCAGTTCTTC. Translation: CASSLLTSGRVNEQFF.